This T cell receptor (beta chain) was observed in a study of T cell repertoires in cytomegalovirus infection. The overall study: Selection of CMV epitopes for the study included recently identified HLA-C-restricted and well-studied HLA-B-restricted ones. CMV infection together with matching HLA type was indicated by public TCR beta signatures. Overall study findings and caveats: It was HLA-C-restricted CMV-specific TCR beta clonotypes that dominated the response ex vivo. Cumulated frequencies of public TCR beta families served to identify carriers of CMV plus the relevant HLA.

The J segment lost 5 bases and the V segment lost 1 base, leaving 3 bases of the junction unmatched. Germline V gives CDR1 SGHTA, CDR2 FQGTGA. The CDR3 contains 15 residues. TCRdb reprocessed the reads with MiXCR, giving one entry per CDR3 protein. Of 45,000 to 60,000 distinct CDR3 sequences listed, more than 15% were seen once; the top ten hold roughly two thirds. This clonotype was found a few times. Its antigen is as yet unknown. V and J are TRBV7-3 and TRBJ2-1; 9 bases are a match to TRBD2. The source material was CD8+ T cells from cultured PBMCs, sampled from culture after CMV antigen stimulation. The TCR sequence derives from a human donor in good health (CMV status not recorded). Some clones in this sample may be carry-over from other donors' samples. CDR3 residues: CASSLIAGGDNEQFF. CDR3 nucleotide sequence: TGTGCCAGCAGCTTAATTGCGGGGGGGGACAATGAGCAGTTCTTC.